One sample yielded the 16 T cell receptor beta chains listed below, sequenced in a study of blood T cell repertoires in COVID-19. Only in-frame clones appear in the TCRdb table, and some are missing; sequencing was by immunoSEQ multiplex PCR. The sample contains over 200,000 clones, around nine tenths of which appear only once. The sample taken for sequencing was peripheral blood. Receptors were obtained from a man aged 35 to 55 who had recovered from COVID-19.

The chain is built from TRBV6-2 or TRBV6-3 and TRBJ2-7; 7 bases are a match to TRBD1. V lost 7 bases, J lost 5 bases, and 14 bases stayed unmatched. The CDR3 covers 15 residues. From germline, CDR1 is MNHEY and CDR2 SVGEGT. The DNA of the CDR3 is TGTGCCAGCACCCCGACAGGGCGGCGTTTCGACGAGCAGTACTTC. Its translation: CASTPTGRRFDEQYF.

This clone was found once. The CDR3 is CASSLRGGHNEQFF. The CDR3, as DNA: TGTGCCAGCAGCCTCCGCGGGGGACACAATGAGCAGTTCTTC. The chain couples TRBV7-9 to TRBJ2-1; TRBD2 matches 7 bases. The germline CDR1 and CDR2 sequences are SEHNR and FQNEAQ (reference sequence). The CDR3 is made up of 14 amino acids. V shed 5 bases and J 5 bases; nucleotides not matched to a gene: 6.

The CDR3, as DNA: TGCGCCAGCAGCCAAGGCGCGCGGTCGGGCGAGCAGTACTTC. Translation: CASSQGARSGEQYF. The J gene is TRBJ2-7, the V gene TRBV4-3; D uncertain. Germline-derived CDR1 and CDR2 are LGHNA and YSLEER. With 1 base removed from V and 6 bases from J, the gap between germline ends came to 13 bases. This CDR3 has 14 amino acids.

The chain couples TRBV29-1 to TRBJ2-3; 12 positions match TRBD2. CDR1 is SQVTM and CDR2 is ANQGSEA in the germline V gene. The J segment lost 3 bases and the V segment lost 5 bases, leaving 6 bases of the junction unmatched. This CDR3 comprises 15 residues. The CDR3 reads CSVFTSGGTTDTQYF. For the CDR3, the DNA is TGCAGCGTTTTTACTAGCGGGGGGACTACAGATACGCAGTATTTT.

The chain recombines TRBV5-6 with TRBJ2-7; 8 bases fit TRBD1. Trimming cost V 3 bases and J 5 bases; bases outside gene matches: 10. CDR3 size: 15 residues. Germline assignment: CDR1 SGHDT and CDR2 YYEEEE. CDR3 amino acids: CASSSERDRIHEQYF. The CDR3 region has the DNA TGTGCCAGCAGCTCCGAACGGGACAGGATCCACGAGCAGTACTTC.

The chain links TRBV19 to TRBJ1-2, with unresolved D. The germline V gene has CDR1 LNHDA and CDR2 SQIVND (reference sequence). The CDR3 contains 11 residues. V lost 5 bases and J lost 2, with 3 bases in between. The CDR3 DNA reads TGTGCCAGTAGTCTAAACTATGGCTACACCTTC. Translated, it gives CASSLNYGYTF.

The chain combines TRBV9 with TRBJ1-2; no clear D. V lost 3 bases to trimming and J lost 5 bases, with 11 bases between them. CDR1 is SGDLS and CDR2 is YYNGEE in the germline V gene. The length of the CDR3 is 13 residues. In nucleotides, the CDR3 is TGTGCCAGCAGCGGATTGGCCCTGTATGGCTACACCTTC. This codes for CASSGLALYGYTF.

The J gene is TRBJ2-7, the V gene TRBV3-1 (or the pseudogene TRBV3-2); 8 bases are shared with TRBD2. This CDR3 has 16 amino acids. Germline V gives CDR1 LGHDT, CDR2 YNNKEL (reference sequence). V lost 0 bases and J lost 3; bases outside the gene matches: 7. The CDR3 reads CASSQDGRGGGYEQYF. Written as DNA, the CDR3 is TGTGCCAGCAGCCAAGATGGTCGGGGGGGCGGCTACGAGCAGTACTTC.

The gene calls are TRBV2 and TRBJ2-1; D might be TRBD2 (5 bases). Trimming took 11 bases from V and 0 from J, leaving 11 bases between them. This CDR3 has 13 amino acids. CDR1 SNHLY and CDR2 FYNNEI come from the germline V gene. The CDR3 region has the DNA TGTGCCGCCAAACGGGGCTCCTACAATGAGCAGTTCTTC. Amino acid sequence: CAAKRGSYNEQFF.

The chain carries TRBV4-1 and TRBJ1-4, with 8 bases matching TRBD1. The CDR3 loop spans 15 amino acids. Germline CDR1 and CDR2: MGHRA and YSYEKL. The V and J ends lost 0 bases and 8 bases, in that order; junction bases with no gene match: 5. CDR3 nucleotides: TGCGCCAGCAGCCAAGATCGGACAGGGCAGGAAAAACTGTTTTTT. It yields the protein CASSQDRTGQEKLFF.

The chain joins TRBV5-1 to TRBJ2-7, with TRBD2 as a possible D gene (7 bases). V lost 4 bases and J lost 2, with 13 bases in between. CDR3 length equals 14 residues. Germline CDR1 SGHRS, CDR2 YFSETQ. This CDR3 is CASSPDGGPYEQYF. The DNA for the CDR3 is TGCGCCAGCAGCCCTGACGGGGGGCCCTACGAGCAGTACTTC.

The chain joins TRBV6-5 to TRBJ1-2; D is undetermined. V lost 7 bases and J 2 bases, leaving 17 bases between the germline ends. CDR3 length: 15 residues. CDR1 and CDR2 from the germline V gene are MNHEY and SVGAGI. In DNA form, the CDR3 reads TGTGCCAGCACCCTACTTAGGACGGGAAACTATGGCTACACCTTC. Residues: CASTLLRTGNYGYTF.

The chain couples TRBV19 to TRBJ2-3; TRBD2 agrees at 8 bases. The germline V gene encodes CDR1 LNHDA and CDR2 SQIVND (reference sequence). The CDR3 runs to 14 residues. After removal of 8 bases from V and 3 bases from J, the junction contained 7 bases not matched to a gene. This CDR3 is CASAIGGVTDTQYF. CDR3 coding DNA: TGTGCCAGTGCAATCGGGGGGGTTACAGATACGCAGTATTTT.

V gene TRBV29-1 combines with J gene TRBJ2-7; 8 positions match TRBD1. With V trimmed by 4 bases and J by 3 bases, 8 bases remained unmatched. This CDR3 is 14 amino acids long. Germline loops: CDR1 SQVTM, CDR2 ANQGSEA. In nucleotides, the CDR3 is TGCAGCGTTGGGGGCCGACAGGGGAACTACGAGCAGTACTTC. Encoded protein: CSVGGRQGNYEQYF.

The CDR3 DNA is TGTGCCAGCAGTTACCGAGCGGACCACTCTGGAAACACCATATATTTT. Its protein product is CASSYRADHSGNTIYF. The chain has TRBV6-6 and TRBJ1-3; D gene uncertain. The length of the CDR3 is 16 residues. Trimming stripped 2 bases from V and 0 bases from J, with 11 bases between. Germline V gene lookup returns CDR1 MNHNY and CDR2 SVGAGI (reference sequence).

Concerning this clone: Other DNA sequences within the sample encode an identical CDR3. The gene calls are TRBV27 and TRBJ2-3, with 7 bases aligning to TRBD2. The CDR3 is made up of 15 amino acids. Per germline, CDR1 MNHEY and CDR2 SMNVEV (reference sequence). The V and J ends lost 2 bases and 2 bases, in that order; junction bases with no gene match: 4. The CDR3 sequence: CASSLRAGDTDTQYF. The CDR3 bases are TGTGCCAGCAGTTTACGCGCGGGGGACACAGATACGCAGTATTTT.